The entry that follows covers one T cell receptor beta chain sequence. This CDR3 contains 10 residues. Germline V gives CDR1 MGHRA, CDR2 YSYEKL. This sample was included in a study of shared T cell receptors in the human thymus. TCRdb keeps only in-frame clones here, not all; method: immunoSEQ multiplex PCR. The sample consists of hundreds of thousands of clones, over 75% of them appearing once. Separately, the same data were catalogued under a study of human thymus T cells. That work adds: Donors were healthy Finnish infants having corrective surgery for congenital heart defects. The thymus was resected at corrective cardiac surgery. Seemingly biased V and J gene usage marked thymic and blood repertoires. Related research reported highly overlapping thymic repertoires among unrelated individuals.

This TCR was recovered from a boy younger than two with a congenital heart defect. The sample taken for sequencing was thymocytes. This chain links TRBV4-1 with TRBJ1-1; a possible D gene is TRBD1 (5 bases). CDR3 in DNA: TGCGCTTCCGGGGGGGAGTGGGCTTTCTTT. Translating it yields CASGGEWAFF.